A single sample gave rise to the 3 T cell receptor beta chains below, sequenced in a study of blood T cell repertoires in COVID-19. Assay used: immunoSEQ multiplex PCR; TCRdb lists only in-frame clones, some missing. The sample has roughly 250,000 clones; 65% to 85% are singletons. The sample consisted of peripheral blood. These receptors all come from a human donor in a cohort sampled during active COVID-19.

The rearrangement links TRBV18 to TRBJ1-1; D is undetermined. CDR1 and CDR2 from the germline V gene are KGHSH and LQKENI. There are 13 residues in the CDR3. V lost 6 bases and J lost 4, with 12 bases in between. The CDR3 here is CASSPTPSTEAFF. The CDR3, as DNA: TGTGCCAGCTCGCCGACACCCTCCACTGAAGCTTTCTTT. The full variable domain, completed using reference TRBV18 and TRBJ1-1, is NAGVMQNPRHLVRRRGQEARLRCSPMKGHSHVYWYRQLPEEGLKFMVYLQKENIIDESGMPKERFSAEFPKEGPSILRIQQVVRGDSAAYFCASSPTPSTEAFFGQGTRLTVV.

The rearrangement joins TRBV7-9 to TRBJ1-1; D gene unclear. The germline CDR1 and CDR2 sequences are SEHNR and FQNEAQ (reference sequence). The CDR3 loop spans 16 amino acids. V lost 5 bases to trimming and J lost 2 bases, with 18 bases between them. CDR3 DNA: TGTGCCAGCAGCCCCGACCCGACACACCCAAACACTGAAGCTTTCTTT. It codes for CASSPDPTHPNTEAFF.

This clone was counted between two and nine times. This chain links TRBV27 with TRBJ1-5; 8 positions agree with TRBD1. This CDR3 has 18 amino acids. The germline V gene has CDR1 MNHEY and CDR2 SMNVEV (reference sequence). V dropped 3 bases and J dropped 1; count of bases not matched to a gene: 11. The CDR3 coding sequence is TGTGCCAGCAGTTTTCAACCCAGGGGGCTGGGAAGCAATCAGCCCCAGCATTTT. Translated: CASSFQPRGLGSNQPQHF.